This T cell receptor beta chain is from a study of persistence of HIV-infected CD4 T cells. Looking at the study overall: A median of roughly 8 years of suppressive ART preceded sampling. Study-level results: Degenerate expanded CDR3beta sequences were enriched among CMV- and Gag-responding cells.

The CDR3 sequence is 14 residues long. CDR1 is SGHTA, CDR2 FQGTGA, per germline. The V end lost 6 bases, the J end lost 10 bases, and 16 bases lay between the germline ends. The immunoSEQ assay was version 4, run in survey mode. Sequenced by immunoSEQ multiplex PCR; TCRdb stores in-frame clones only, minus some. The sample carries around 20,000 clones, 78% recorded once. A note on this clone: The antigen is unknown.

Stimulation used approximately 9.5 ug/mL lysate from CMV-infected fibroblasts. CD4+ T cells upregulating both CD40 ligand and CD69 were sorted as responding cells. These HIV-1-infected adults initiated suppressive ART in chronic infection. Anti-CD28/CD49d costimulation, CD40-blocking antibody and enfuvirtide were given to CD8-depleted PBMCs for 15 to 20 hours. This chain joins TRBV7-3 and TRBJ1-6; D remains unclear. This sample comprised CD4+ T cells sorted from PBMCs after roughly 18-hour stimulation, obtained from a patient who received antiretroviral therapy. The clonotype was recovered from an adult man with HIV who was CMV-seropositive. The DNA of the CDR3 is TGTGCCAGCAGTACCGGGAACCGGCGATCACCCCTCCACTTT. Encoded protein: CASSTGNRRSPLHF.